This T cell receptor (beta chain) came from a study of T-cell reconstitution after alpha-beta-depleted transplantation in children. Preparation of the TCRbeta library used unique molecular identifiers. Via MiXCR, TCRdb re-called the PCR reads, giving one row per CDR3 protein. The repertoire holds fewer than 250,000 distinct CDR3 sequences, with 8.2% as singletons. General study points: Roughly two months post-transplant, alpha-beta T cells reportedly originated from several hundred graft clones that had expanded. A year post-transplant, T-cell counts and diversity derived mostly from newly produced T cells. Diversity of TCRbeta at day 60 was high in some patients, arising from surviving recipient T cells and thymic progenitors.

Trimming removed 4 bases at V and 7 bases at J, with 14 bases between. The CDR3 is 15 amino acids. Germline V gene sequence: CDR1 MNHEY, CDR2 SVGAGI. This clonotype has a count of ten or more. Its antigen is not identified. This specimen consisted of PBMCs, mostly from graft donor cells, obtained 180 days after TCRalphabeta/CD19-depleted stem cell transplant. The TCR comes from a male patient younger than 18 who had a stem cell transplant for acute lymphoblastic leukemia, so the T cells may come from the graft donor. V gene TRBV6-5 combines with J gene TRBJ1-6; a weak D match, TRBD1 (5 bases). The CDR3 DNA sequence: TGTGCCAGCAGTTCCCCCCGGGGACTGAATTCACCCCTCCACTTT. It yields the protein CASSSPRGLNSPLHF.